The clone carrying this TCR beta chain was observed a handful of times. Deletions cut 5 bases from V and 4 bases from J, with 21 bases between. The CDR3 spans 17 residues. The germline CDR1 and CDR2 sequences are SGHRS and YFSETQ. The sample comes from a study of blood T cell repertoires in COVID-19. Study at large: Whether acute or convalescent, the COVID-19 samples came from the United States, Italy and Spain.

Sequenced by immunoSEQ multiplex PCR; TCRdb stores in-frame clones only, minus some. In the table there are about 92,000 clones, 75% to 90% of which are singletons. The gene calls are TRBV5-1 and TRBJ2-2; D is perhaps TRBD1 (6 bases). The origin of this receptor is a woman in her 70s with acute or convalescent COVID-19. The specimen sequenced was peripheral blood. CDR3: CASRPLRGGMSTGELFF. The DNA for the CDR3 is TGCGCCAGCAGACCCTTAAGAGGGGGTATGAGCACCGGGGAGCTGTTTTTT.